Sequencing of this T cell receptor beta chain was carried out in a study of beta chain features in type 1 diabetes. Whole-study findings and limits: Individuals with type 1 diabetes displayed fewer insertions and more deletions at VDJ junctions. Among all four CD4+ subsets, Type 1 diabetes patients had TCRB CDR3s that were moderately but significantly shorter.

The investigators reverse transcribed all of the isolated RNA, so they sequenced expressed TCRB transcripts. Generated by immunoSEQ multiplex PCR, the TCRdb table keeps only in-frame clones and is missing some. The sample consists of over 600,000 clones, under 15% of them appearing once. The collection from each donor was one heparinised blood draw averaging around 0.11 L. This clone was seen only a few times. Its target is not known. The CDR3 spans 14 residues. V was clipped by 0 bases and J by 4 bases, with 9 bases between them. CDR1 LGHNT and CDR2 FRNRAP come from the germline V gene. The chain is built from TRBV12-5 and TRBJ1-2; unclear D gene. The clonotype was recovered from a young man with type 1 diabetes. Sequencing was performed on naive CD4+ T cells from blood. The CDR3: CASGLVPGSYGYTF. In DNA form, the CDR3 reads TGTGCTAGTGGTTTGGTTCCCGGGTCCTATGGCTACACCTTC.